These T cell receptor beta chains were read from a single sample in a study of blood T cells in healthy people across ages. TCRdb redid the calling of the 5' RACE reads with MiXCR, one entry per CDR3 protein. The data show around 1,500,000 distinct CDR3 sequences, 28% seen once. The material sequenced was blood. Source of these receptors: a woman aged 25 to 39 in good health. The CDR3 runs from the conserved cysteine through the conserved F or W. A D gene is named only where the DNA matches it firmly. A row's size may be missing; if present it is once, few, many or a size class.

v_gene: TRBV28
abundance: few
d_gene: NA
j_gene: TRBJ1-2
CDR3aa: CATLADSLYGYTF
CDR3nt: TGTGCCACCCTAGCGGACAGCCTTTATGGCTACACCTTC

v_gene: TRBV6-5
abundance: few
d_gene: NA
j_gene: TRBJ2-7
CDR3aa: CASSPRGGHSYEQYF
CDR3nt: TGTGCCAGCAGTCCCCGGGGCGGACACTCCTACGAGCAGTACTTC

v_gene: TRBV20-1
abundance: few
d_gene: NA
j_gene: TRBJ2-1
CDR3aa: CSARDAMHPSRRQFF
CDR3nt: TGCAGTGCTAGAGATGCTATGCACCCATCCAGGCGGCAGTTCTTC

v_gene: TRBV7-9
abundance: NA
d_gene: NA
j_gene: TRBJ1-3
CDR3aa: CASSSWEGNSGNTIYF
CDR3nt: TGTGCCAGCAGCTCCTGGGAGGGGAACTCTGGAAACACCATATATTTT

v_gene: TRBV4-1
abundance: NA
d_gene: TRBD1
j_gene: TRBJ1-1
CDR3aa: CASSRDSLGEAFF
CDR3nt: TGCGCCAGCAGCCGGGACAGTCTAGGTGAAGCTTTCTTT

v_gene: TRBV20-1
abundance: NA
d_gene: TRBD2
j_gene: TRBJ2-2
CDR3aa: CSAREPRASGRGELFF
CDR3nt: TGCAGTGCTAGAGAGCCCAGGGCTAGCGGGAGGGGGGAGCTGTTTTTT

v_gene: TRBV10-2
abundance: NA
d_gene: NA
j_gene: TRBJ1-6
CDR3aa: CASSRGEGSPLHF
CDR3nt: TGCGCCAGCAGTCGGGGGGAAGGCTCACCCCTCCACTTT

v_gene: TRBV2
abundance: NA
d_gene: NA
j_gene: TRBJ2-1
CDR3aa: CASSDLESLYPFF
CDR3nt: TGTGCCAGCAGTGATTTAGAGAGCCTCTACCCGTTCTTC

v_gene: TRBV11-2
abundance: NA
d_gene: NA
j_gene: TRBJ2-7
CDR3aa: CASSLDGGRLYEQYF
CDR3nt: TGTGCCAGCAGCTTAGATGGTGGGCGGTTGTACGAGCAGTACTTC

v_gene: TRBV7-3
abundance: NA
d_gene: NA
j_gene: TRBJ1-5
CDR3aa: CASSLRWGPYSSQPQHF
CDR3nt: TGTGCCAGCAGCTTACGTTGGGGGCCCTATAGCAGTCAGCCCCAGCATTTT

v_gene: TRBV5-1
abundance: NA
d_gene: TRBD2
j_gene: TRBJ2-7
CDR3aa: CASSLGGGGQGEQYF
CDR3nt: TGCGCCAGCAGCTTGGGCGGCGGGGGGCAGGGTGAGCAGTACTTC

v_gene: TRBV18
abundance: NA
d_gene: TRBD2
j_gene: TRBJ2-1
CDR3aa: CASSHLAGGQSEQFF
CDR3nt: TGTGCCAGCTCACACCTAGCGGGGGGACAGAGTGAGCAGTTCTTC

v_gene: TRBV7-2
abundance: many
d_gene: TRBD2
j_gene: TRBJ2-1
CDR3aa: CASSPGLAANEQFF
CDR3nt: TGTGCCAGCAGCCCGGGACTAGCGGCTAATGAGCAGTTCTTC

v_gene: TRBV5-5
abundance: few
d_gene: TRBD1
j_gene: TRBJ2-5
CDR3aa: CASSRRTGPTETQYF
CDR3nt: TGTGCCAGCAGCCGACGGACAGGTCCCACGGAGACCCAGTACTTC

v_gene: TRBV5-1
abundance: NA
d_gene: TRBD1
j_gene: TRBJ1-4
CDR3aa: CASIPTRGDREEKLFF
CDR3nt: TGCGCCAGCATTCCCACAAGGGGGGACAGAGAAGAAAAACTGTTTTTT

v_gene: TRBV12-3/TRBV12-4
abundance: NA
d_gene: TRBD2
j_gene: TRBJ2-3
CDR3aa: CASSWVAGRTDTQYF
CDR3nt: TGTGCCAGCAGTTGGGTAGCGGGGCGCACAGATACGCAGTATTTT

v_gene: TRBV7-2
abundance: NA
d_gene: TRBD2
j_gene: TRBJ2-5
CDR3aa: CASSPRTSGSPTQYF
CDR3nt: TGTGCCAGCAGCCCCCGGACTAGCGGGAGCCCGACCCAGTACTTC

v_gene: TRBV12-5
abundance: NA
d_gene: NA
j_gene: TRBJ1-1
CDR3aa: CASGLSSLAFF
CDR3nt: TGTGCTAGTGGTTTATCTTCCCTGGCTTTCTTT

v_gene: TRBV20-1
abundance: few
d_gene: NA
j_gene: TRBJ1-5
CDR3aa: CSAALGVGNQPQHF
CDR3nt: TGCAGTGCTGCCTTAGGGGTGGGCAATCAGCCCCAGCATTTT

v_gene: TRBV10-2
abundance: NA
d_gene: TRBD2
j_gene: TRBJ2-1
CDR3aa: CASSPETSGTYEQFF
CDR3nt: TGCGCCAGCAGTCCAGAGACTAGCGGGACATATGAGCAGTTCTTC

v_gene: TRBV28
abundance: NA
d_gene: TRBD1
j_gene: TRBJ1-2
CDR3aa: CASSFGDRSNGYTF
CDR3nt: TGTGCCAGCAGTTTTGGGGACAGGAGTAATGGCTACACCTTC

v_gene: TRBV7-2
abundance: many
d_gene: TRBD2
j_gene: TRBJ2-1
CDR3aa: CASSKTSGGSSYNEQFF
CDR3nt: TGTGCCAGCAGCAAGACTAGCGGGGGGTCTTCCTACAATGAGCAGTTCTTC

v_gene: TRBV13
abundance: NA
d_gene: NA
j_gene: TRBJ1-1
CDR3aa: CASIGGGNTEAFF
CDR3nt: TGTGCCAGCATAGGGGGGGGAAACACTGAAGCTTTCTTT

v_gene: TRBV2
abundance: few
d_gene: NA
j_gene: TRBJ1-5
CDR3aa: CASSDGPGGFGQPQHF
CDR3nt: TGTGCCAGCAGTGATGGGCCCGGAGGGTTCGGTCAGCCCCAGCATTTT

v_gene: TRBV29-1
abundance: NA
d_gene: TRBD2
j_gene: TRBJ2-7
CDR3aa: CSVLCSGRSNERYF
CDR3nt: TGCAGCGTCCTGTGTAGCGGGAGGTCCAACGAGCGGTACTTC

v_gene: TRBV15
abundance: NA
d_gene: TRBD1
j_gene: TRBJ1-2
CDR3aa: CATSIIDRANYGYTF
CDR3nt: TGTGCCACCAGCATTATCGACAGGGCTAACTATGGCTACACCTTC

v_gene: TRBV20-1
abundance: NA
d_gene: NA
j_gene: TRBJ1-1
CDR3aa: CSARDPWGNTEAFF
CDR3nt: TGCAGTGCTAGAGACCCCTGGGGTAACACTGAAGCTTTCTTT

v_gene: TRBV7-9
abundance: NA
d_gene: NA
j_gene: TRBJ2-6
CDR3aa: CASSPGVANVLTF
CDR3nt: TGTGCCAGCAGCCCAGGGGTGGCCAACGTCCTGACTTTC

v_gene: TRBV25-1
abundance: many
d_gene: NA
j_gene: TRBJ2-7
CDR3aa: CASSELAVYEQYF
CDR3nt: TGTGCCAGCAGTGAATTGGCAGTCTACGAGCAGTACTTC

v_gene: TRBV6-6
abundance: many
d_gene: NA
j_gene: TRBJ2-5
CDR3aa: CASNLGAQETQYF
CDR3nt: TGTGCCAGCAATTTGGGGGCCCAAGAGACCCAGTACTTC

v_gene: TRBV12-3/TRBV12-4
abundance: NA
d_gene: NA
j_gene: TRBJ2-3
CDR3aa: CASSFRQGSDAQYF
CDR3nt: TGTGCCAGCAGTTTTCGGCAGGGATCAGATGCGCAGTATTTT

v_gene: TRBV2
abundance: once
d_gene: NA
j_gene: TRBJ2-2
CDR3aa: CASRPRNTGELFF
CDR3nt: TGTGCCAGCAGGCCTAGAAACACCGGGGAGCTGTTTTTT

v_gene: TRBV3-1
abundance: NA
d_gene: TRBD1
j_gene: TRBJ2-1
CDR3aa: CASSQAGGSYEQFF
CDR3nt: TGTGCCAGCAGCCAAGCAGGGGGCTCCTACGAGCAGTTCTTC

v_gene: TRBV12-3/TRBV12-4
abundance: NA
d_gene: NA
j_gene: TRBJ1-2
CDR3aa: CASSPGIYYGYTF
CDR3nt: TGTGCCAGCAGTCCCGGGATCTATTATGGCTACACCTTC

v_gene: TRBV5-1
abundance: NA
d_gene: NA
j_gene: TRBJ2-5
CDR3aa: CASRPLGLRAETQYF
CDR3nt: TGCGCCAGCAGGCCCCTGGGCCTAAGGGCAGAGACCCAGTACTTC

v_gene: TRBV6-5
abundance: NA
d_gene: NA
j_gene: TRBJ1-1
CDR3aa: CASSYSNPGVTEAFF
CDR3nt: TGTGCCAGCAGTTACTCGAATCCAGGGGTCACTGAAGCTTTCTTT

v_gene: TRBV24-1
abundance: once
d_gene: TRBD2
j_gene: TRBJ2-2
CDR3aa: CATLARNSGTGGELFF
CDR3nt: TGTGCCACACTGGCTAGGAATAGCGGGACTGGCGGGGAGCTGTTTTTT

v_gene: TRBV12-3/TRBV12-4
abundance: NA
d_gene: TRBD1
j_gene: TRBJ1-1
CDR3aa: CASSLTDRAGTEAFF
CDR3nt: TGTGCCAGCAGTTTAACGGACAGGGCGGGCACTGAAGCTTTCTTT

v_gene: TRBV7-9
abundance: NA
d_gene: NA
j_gene: TRBJ2-6
CDR3aa: CASSLRGADSGANVLTF
CDR3nt: TGTGCCAGCAGCTTACGGGGTGCCGATTCTGGGGCCAACGTCCTGACTTTC

v_gene: TRBV29-1
abundance: many
d_gene: TRBD1
j_gene: TRBJ2-5
CDR3aa: CSAWTGGEETQYF
CDR3nt: TGCAGCGCTTGGACAGGGGGCGAGGAGACCCAGTACTTC

v_gene: TRBV20-1
abundance: few
d_gene: NA
j_gene: TRBJ1-1
CDR3aa: CGGGVGRNTEAFF
CDR3nt: TGCGGTGGCGGGGTAGGGCGGAACACTGAAGCTTTCTTT

v_gene: TRBV10-3
abundance: NA
d_gene: NA
j_gene: TRBJ1-2
CDR3aa: CAIRFGPGRGYTF
CDR3nt: TGTGCCATCAGATTTGGACCAGGGCGAGGCTACACCTTC

v_gene: TRBV11-2
abundance: NA
d_gene: NA
j_gene: TRBJ2-1
CDR3aa: CASSLDSGIQFF
CDR3nt: TGTGCCAGCAGCTTAGATAGCGGTATTCAGTTCTTC

v_gene: TRBV6-2/TRBV6-3
abundance: NA
d_gene: TRBD1
j_gene: TRBJ1-5
CDR3aa: CASSQTGITQPQHF
CDR3nt: TGTGCCAGCAGTCAGACAGGGATAACTCAGCCCCAGCATTTT

v_gene: TRBV5-6
abundance: NA
d_gene: NA
j_gene: TRBJ1-4
CDR3aa: CASSSYPRNEKLFF
CDR3nt: TGTGCCAGCAGCTCATACCCCAGGAATGAAAAACTGTTTTTT

v_gene: TRBV5-8
abundance: NA
d_gene: NA
j_gene: TRBJ2-5
CDR3aa: CASSLGPGREETQYF
CDR3nt: TGTGCCAGCAGCCTTGGGCCGGGCAGGGAGGAGACCCAGTACTTC

v_gene: TRBV7-2
abundance: NA
d_gene: TRBD2
j_gene: TRBJ2-4
CDR3aa: CASSAALAGGLEQYF
CDR3nt: TGTGCCAGCAGCGCGGCTCTAGCGGGAGGACTAGAGCAGTACTTC

v_gene: TRBV28
abundance: NA
d_gene: NA
j_gene: TRBJ1-1
CDR3aa: CASTPFGRLYSEAFF
CDR3nt: TGTGCCAGCACGCCCTTCGGCAGGTTGTATTCTGAAGCTTTCTTT

v_gene: TRBV7-2
abundance: many
d_gene: NA
j_gene: TRBJ2-5
CDR3aa: CASSLVMGRETQYF
CDR3nt: TGTGCCAGCAGCTTAGTGATGGGACGAGAGACCCAGTACTTC

v_gene: TRBV28
abundance: many
d_gene: NA
j_gene: TRBJ2-5
CDR3aa: CASSPVWRETQYF
CDR3nt: TGTGCCAGCAGCCCGGTTTGGCGAGAGACCCAGTACTTC

v_gene: TRBV12-3/TRBV12-4
abundance: few
d_gene: NA
j_gene: TRBJ1-1
CDR3aa: CALGETEWNTEAFF
CDR3nt: TGTGCCCTGGGGGAGACGGAATGGAACACTGAAGCTTTCTTT

v_gene: TRBV7-8
abundance: few
d_gene: NA
j_gene: TRBJ2-1
CDR3aa: CASSFLQGGEQFF
CDR3nt: TGTGCCAGCAGCTTTCTACAGGGTGGGGAGCAGTTCTTC

v_gene: TRBV27
abundance: NA
d_gene: NA
j_gene: TRBJ2-4
CDR3aa: CASSLSALGTKNIQYF
CDR3nt: TGTGCCAGCAGTTTATCGGCGTTGGGGACCAAAAACATTCAGTACTTC

v_gene: TRBV3-1
abundance: NA
d_gene: TRBD1
j_gene: TRBJ2-7
CDR3aa: CASSQGDRQGEQYF
CDR3nt: TGTGCCAGCAGCCAAGGGGACAGGCAAGGCGAGCAGTACTTC